The 13 T cell receptor beta chains presented below share a single source sample, sequenced in a study of beta chain features in type 1 diabetes. Study conclusions and caveats: Shorter TCRB CDR3s, moderately but significantly so, were found in Type 1 diabetes patients in all four CD4+ subsets.

TCRB transcripts that were expressed got sequenced, as all of the isolated RNA had been reverse transcribed. Repertoires were generated with immunoSEQ multiplex PCR, while TCRdb's copy carries only in-frame clones and drops some. The sample has 150,000 to 200,000 clones; roughly 9% are singletons. Their antigens are not known. Sequencing input: central memory CD4+ T cells from blood. The receptor source for this set is a woman younger than 45 with type 1 diabetes.

The chain links TRBV28 to TRBJ1-5; 9 bases align to TRBD1. V lost 6 bases, J lost 4 bases, and 10 bases stayed unmatched. This CDR3 region has 16 residues. The germline V gene has CDR1 MDHEN and CDR2 SYDVKM. The CDR3 is CASSPHRGLGNQPQHF. For the CDR3, the DNA is TGTGCCAGCAGCCCTCACAGGGGGCTCGGAAATCAGCCCCAGCATTTT.

This clone was observed a few times. The CDR3 sequence: CASSPRQAQNTGELFF. In DNA, the CDR3 is TGTGCCAGCTCACCACGACAGGCCCAGAACACCGGGGAGCTGTTTTTT. The gene calls are TRBV18 and TRBJ2-2, with D maybe TRBD1 (6 bases). Trimming took off 1 base at V and 1 base at J, with 10 bases between the two ends. This CDR3 is built from 16 residues. Germline CDR1 and CDR2: KGHSH and LQKENI.

The V call is TRBV7-8, the J call TRBJ2-1; 8 nucleotides align to TRBD1. Germline V gene lookup returns CDR1 SGHVS and CDR2 FQNEAQ. This CDR3 is built from 13 residues. The junction had 1 base not matched to a gene; V was cut back by 5 bases and J by 4 bases. The CDR3 protein is CASSTGGYNEQFF. CDR3 coding DNA: TGTGCCAGCAGCACAGGGGGATACAATGAGCAGTTCTTC.

V gene TRBV7-3 combines with J gene TRBJ2-7; 7 bases line up with TRBD2. Germline V lookup: CDR1 SGHTA, CDR2 FQGTGA. The CDR3 is made up of 15 amino acids. Trimming removed 5 bases from V and 3 bases from J; junction bases left unmatched: 10. CDR3 in amino acids: CASSKRGGPFYEQYF. For the CDR3, the DNA is TGTGCCAGCAGCAAACGCGGGGGACCGTTCTACGAGCAGTACTTC. Full variable domain (missing parts from reference TRBV7-3 and TRBJ2-7): GAGVSQTPSNKVTEKGKYVELRCDPISGHTALYWYRQSLGQGPEFLIYFQGTGAADDSGLPNDRFFAVRPEGSVSTLKIQRTERGDSAVYLCASSKRGGPFYEQYFGPGTRLTVT.

This chain links TRBV11-2 with TRBJ1-1; 7 bases map to TRBD1. The CDR3 consists of 16 residues. Germline assignment: CDR1 SGHAT and CDR2 FQNNGV. The J segment lost 0 bases and the V segment lost 3 bases, leaving 7 bases of the junction unmatched. CDR3 DNA: TGTGCCAGCAGCTTTAGGCAGGGGGTGATGAACACTGAAGCTTTCTTT. This sequence encodes CASSFRQGVMNTEAFF.

This clone has just a few counts. The V and J genes are TRBV10-2 and TRBJ2-7; D is uncertain. CDR1 is WSHSY, CDR2 SAAADI, per germline. V shed 2 bases and J shed 5 bases, with 7 bases lying between them. The CDR3 sequence is 12 residues long. CDR3 bases: TGCGCCAGCAGTGAGGCGTCTAACGAGCAGTACTTC. This codes for CASSEASNEQYF.

This clone was detected only a few times. The CDR3 sequence is CASSPTRIGETQYF. The CDR3 DNA is TGTGCCAGCAGCCCGACGAGGATCGGAGAGACCCAGTACTTC. The V call is TRBV14, the J call TRBJ2-5, with D uncertain. Germline V gene lookup returns CDR1 SGHDN and CDR2 FVKESK. This CDR3 contains 14 residues. V gave up 4 bases and J gave up 4 bases, with 13 bases separating them.

This clone was seen a few times. The chain couples TRBV29-1 to TRBJ2-3; 9 bases are shared with TRBD2. After removal of 1 base from V and 5 bases from J, the junction contained 10 bases not matched to a gene. Germline V lookup: CDR1 SQVTM, CDR2 ANQGSEA. This CDR3 contains 16 residues. The CDR3 sequence: CSVEGLLAGVGDTQYF. The DNA of the CDR3 is TGCAGCGTTGAAGGTTTATTAGCGGGAGTGGGAGATACGCAGTATTTT.

This clone was detected only a few times. The CDR3 loop reads CASTEQTGTGNEQYF. DNA for the CDR3: TGTGCCAGCACCGAACAAACCGGGACAGGGAACGAGCAGTACTTC. V gene TRBV6-5 combines with J gene TRBJ2-7, with 9 bases fitting TRBD1. The germline V gene encodes CDR1 MNHEY and CDR2 SVGAGI. Trimming at V came to 7 bases and at J to 5 bases, leaving 12 bases not matched to a gene. The CDR3 runs 15 residues.

This clone was counted only a few times. V usage is TRBV4-2 and J usage is TRBJ1-2; 7 nucleotides agree with TRBD1. V was clipped by 4 bases and J by 4 bases; unmatched bases: 9. This CDR3 is built from 15 residues. CDR1 LGHNA and CDR2 YNFKEQ come from the germline V gene. The DNA for the CDR3 is TGTGCCAGCAGCCCAACAGGGGATGTCGGCTATGGCTACACCTTC. Translated, it gives CASSPTGDVGYGYTF.

V is TRBV2 and J is TRBJ2-4; the D is unclear. From germline, CDR1 is SNHLY and CDR2 FYNNEI. The V end lost 2 bases, the J end lost 5 bases, and 4 bases lay between the germline ends. This CDR3 has 12 residues. The CDR3 DNA reads TGTGCCAGCAGTGAACGGGAAAACATTCAGTACTTC. Translated, it gives CASSERENIQYF. Combining the CDR3 with reference TRBV2 and TRBJ2-4 gives the whole variable domain EPEVTQTPSHQVTQMGQEVILRCVPISNHLYFYWYRQILGQKVEFLVSFYNNEISEKSEIFDDQFSVERPDGSNFTLKIRSTKLEDSAMYFCASSERENIQYFGAGTRLSVL.

This clone was seen a few times. CDR3 region: CASGTSTETQYF. The CDR3, as DNA: TGTGCTAGTGGAACCTCTACAGAGACCCAGTACTTC. The chain recombines TRBV12-5 with TRBJ2-5; D is undetermined. The V end was cut by 6 bases, the J end by 4 bases, with 9 bases between. The CDR3 is 12 amino acids. Germline V gene data show CDR1 as LGHNT and CDR2 as FRNRAP.

The chain combines TRBV21-1 with TRBJ1-1. TRBV21-1 constitutes a pseudogene. This CDR3 comprises 16 residues. The CDR3 bases are TGTGCCAGCAGCAAAGATAGCGGAGCGACCAACACTGAAGCTTTCTTT. Translated: CASSKDSGATNTEAFF.